This entry features one T cell receptor (beta chain) sequence. Its antigen is not known. Only patients with spare fresh-frozen tumor and over two years of follow-up were included. Assay: immunoSEQ multiplex PCR; the TCRdb copy retains only in-frame clones and omits some. The sample contains some 70,000 clones, 81% of which appear only once. In germline, CDR1 is SGHTA, CDR2 FQGTGA. There are 14 residues in the CDR3. After removal of 5 bases from V and 0 bases from J, the junction contained 3 bases not matched to a gene. The entry originates in a study of glioma-infiltrating T cells after dendritic cell vaccination. Regarding the study as a whole: Complete blood and tumor specimen sets were limited to few patients.

The receptor's source is a human donor with glioblastoma. The sequenced sample was blood, obtained before dendritic cell vaccination. The chain joins TRBV7-3 to TRBJ2-5; 7 bases match TRBD1. CDR3 DNA sequence: TGTGCCAGCAGCCTCGGGACAGACCAAGAGACCCAGTACTTC. It encodes CASSLGTDQETQYF.